This T cell receptor (beta chain) was recovered during a study of vaccination effects on CD4 cells after COVID-19 (dated by TCRdb to between 2022 and 2023). About the investigation overall: In the ViraFEST assay, PBMC were stimulated with viral peptide pools, and TCR sequencing was then used to find antigen-specific CD4+ T cell clonotypes based on their expansion. Cultures from other donors in the study were sequenced with the Oncomine TCR Beta short-read assay on an Illumina iSeq 100. Some 2.2 million PBMC per well were cultured in IMDM with about 4.6% human AB serum, 8 to 10 IU/ml IL-2 and gentamicin, plus 10 ug/ml peptides. The study compared SARS-CoV-2 spike-specific CD4+ TCR repertoires before and after mRNA vaccination in COVID-19 convalescent patients and infection-naive vaccine recipients. Across the study, the median time from the second dose to post-vaccine sampling was 72 days (range 14 to 241). Altogether, roughly 10 COVID-19 convalescent patients and 4 SARS-CoV-2-naive healthy vaccine recipients made up the full study. Samples were taken from three convalescent patients early (day +14) and late (day +241, +227, +161 respectively) after vaccination.

The library was made by the immunoSEQ multiplex PCR assay. DNA from the CD4+ T cells that had been cultured and isolated underwent TCR beta CDR3 sequencing. Under the source paper's analysis protocol: Non-productive TCR sequences were removed and reads were trimmed to the CDR3 region, keeping CDR3s of at least 7 amino acids. Antigen-specific clonotypes were identified with the MANAFEST web app by comparing expansion in peptide wells against reference cultures. Positive clones required FDR<0.05 expansion versus reference and all other wells, odds ratio above 5, and frequency above 0.1% in two replicate wells. Cross-reactive clonotypes were defined as significantly expanded in SARS-CoV-2 spike wells and in at least one common cold coronavirus spike condition. Levenshtein distance calculated with the stringdist R package was used to assess CDR3 similarity, and unrooted trees were constructed with ape in R 3.6.1. In its TCRdb copy, this immuneACCESS table keeps in-frame sequences only and misses some clones. Where compared with another copy, unresolved V genes explain less than half of these, and the others have no known cause. V and J calls and clone size come straight from that table; D and trimming were deduced from the DNA. The sample table records 30,000 to 40,000 clones; around 80% of these occur just once. 5.5% to 8.5% of the sample goes to the ten largest clones.

After less than 13 days of culture, CD4+ T cells were isolated with the EasySep CD4+ T cell isolation kit. Convalescent patients had PCR-confirmed SARS-CoV-2 infection between March and December 2020, before Alpha, Beta and Delta variants emerged in the United States. Participants received two doses of either the BNT162b2 or the mRNA-1273 mRNA SARS-CoV-2 vaccine. On days 3 and 7, half of the culture medium was replaced with fresh IL-2-containing medium. Unless noted otherwise, every peptide stimulation condition was cultured in triplicate wells. PBMC were separated from whole blood using Ficoll-Paque Plus gradient centrifugation and were then either cryopreserved at -140C or used fresh. The QIAamp micro DNA kit was used to extract genomic DNA from the cultured CD4+ T cells. Comments on this clone: There is no known antigen for this receptor. No much larger clone is present one base from it, and per-base qualities are unavailable.

Cut back by 1 base and 5 bases, the V and J ends lie 11 bases apart. From a lookup of the germline V gene (reference sequence), CDR1 and CDR2 are LGHDT and YNNKEL. The CDR3 spans 14 residues, from the cysteine through the phenylalanine. CDR3 DNA is the only sequence kept; it has 42 bases, read in frame from the first base. Points the paper makes about the study in general: At late post-vaccination timepoints, both infection-induced and vaccine-induced clones showed marked clonal contraction, consistent with waning T cell responses. Among convalescent patients, the spike-reactive repertoire after vaccination was made up mainly of new vaccine-induced clones that were largely distinct from the clones induced by infection. Only a small number of convalescent patients were included, and no early post-infection timepoints were available, which limited the study.

This TCR was sampled from a human donor who had a prior SARS-CoV-2 infection. The V gene is TRBV3-1 (or the pseudogene TRBV3-2) and the J gene is TRBJ2-5; the D segment could be TRBD1, given 5 matching bases. Here the sequenced sample was CD4+ T cells from PBMCs cultured without peptide, taken after COVID-19 vaccination. The DNA sequence reads TGTGCCAGCAGCCAAGTAGGACACGGGGAGACCCAGTACTTC. Translated, it reads CASSQVGHGETQYF.